The 31 T cell receptor beta chains reported below all come from one sample, sequenced in a study of control samples from healthy donors and cancer patients. Profiling relied on immunoSEQ multiplex PCR, and the TCRdb table lists in-frame clones only, not all of them. The table has 100,000 to 150,000 clones, roughly 87% seen once. Sequencing input: blood. The source is a man aged 18 to 29 in good health.

This clone has only one observation. The V call is TRBV7-2, the J call TRBJ2-1, with 9 bases matching TRBD2. V dropped 4 bases and J dropped 4; count of bases not matched to a gene: 11. This CDR3 region has 17 residues. The germline V gene has CDR1 SGHTA and CDR2 FQGNSA. The CDR3 loop is CASSYLAGVKVYNEQFF. For the CDR3, the DNA is TGTGCCAGCAGCTATTTAGCGGGGGTGAAGGTATACAATGAGCAGTTCTTC. Together with reference TRBV7-2 and TRBJ2-1, the CDR3 gives the full variable domain: GAGVSQSPSNKVTEKGKDVELRCDPISGHTALYWYRQSLGQGLEFLIYFQGNSAPDKSGLPSDRFSAERTGGSVSTLTIQRTQQEDSAVYLCASSYLAGVKVYNEQFFGPGTRLTVL.

CDR3 in DNA: TGTGCCAGCAGCCAAGTTGCGGGCGGGGAGCTGTTTTTT. Amino acid sequence: CASSQVAGGELFF. The chain links TRBV3-1 (or the pseudogene TRBV3-2) to TRBJ2-2, with a possible D match to TRBD2 (5 bases). The CDR3 has 13 residues. Germline V gives CDR1 LGHDT, CDR2 YNNKEL (reference sequence). Trimming took off 1 base at V and 7 bases at J, with 7 bases between the two ends.

The genes are TRBV9 and TRBJ1-3; possible D gene TRBD1, 5 bases. Germline lookup yields CDR1 SGDLS and CDR2 YYNGEE. The germline V and J ends were trimmed by 1 base and 2 bases, with 7 bases remaining between them. This CDR3 is 14 amino acids long. The CDR3 region has the DNA TGTGCCAGCAGCGTACAGGGAGCTGGAAACACCATATATTTT. This encodes CASSVQGAGNTIYF. The entire variable domain, with the rest obtained from reference TRBV9 and TRBJ1-3, is as follows: DSGVTQTPKHLITATGQRVTLRCSPRSGDLSVYWYQQSLDQGLQFLIQYYNGEERAKGNILERFSAQQFPDLHSELNLSSLELGDSALYFCASSVQGAGNTIYFGEGSWLTVV.

The V call is TRBV5-8, the J call TRBJ1-4; D perhaps matches TRBD1 (5 bases). The CDR3 loop spans 17 amino acids. The V end was cut by 4 bases, the J end by 0 bases, with 16 bases between. Germline values: CDR1 SGHTS, CDR2 YDEGEE. The CDR3 spells CASSRGVSGATNEKLFF. Written as DNA, the CDR3 is TGTGCCAGCAGCCGAGGGGTTTCGGGTGCAACTAATGAAAAACTGTTTTTT.

This chain links TRBV27 with TRBJ1-5; no clear D gene. CDR1 MNHEY and CDR2 SMNVEV come from the germline V gene (reference sequence). The CDR3 totals 14 residues. V was cut by 3 bases and J by 4 bases, with 10 bases left in between. The CDR3 loop is CASSFARRNQPQHF. CDR3 coding DNA: TGTGCCAGCAGTTTTGCCAGGAGAAATCAGCCCCAGCATTTT.

The chain has TRBV30 and TRBJ1-1; D perhaps matches TRBD1 (5 bases). The V end was cut by 2 bases, the J end by 4 bases, with 17 bases between. The length of the CDR3 is 15 residues. Germline CDR1 is GTSNPN and CDR2 is SVGIG (reference sequence). CDR3 region: CAWSLSGRDLTEAFF. The CDR3, as DNA: TGTGCCTGGAGTCTGAGCGGCAGGGATCTCACTGAAGCTTTCTTT.

This clone was recorded only once. This chain joins TRBV6-5 and TRBJ1-5; TRBD1 agrees at 9 bases. This CDR3 has 14 residues. CDR1 is MNHEY and CDR2 is SVGAGI in the germline V gene. V lost 6 bases, J lost 4 bases, and 4 bases stayed unmatched. CDR3 coding DNA: TGTGCCAGCAGGCCTGGGACAGGGAATCAGCCCCAGCATTTT. Residues: CASRPGTGNQPQHF.

V gene TRBV27 combines with J gene TRBJ2-1; unclear D gene. V lost 10 bases and J 0 bases, leaving 10 bases between the germline ends. Germline V gene lookup returns CDR1 MNHEY and CDR2 SMNVEV (reference sequence). This CDR3 has 13 residues. This CDR3 reads CATVSSSYNEQFF. The CDR3, as DNA: TGTGCCACTGTAAGTAGCTCCTACAATGAGCAGTTCTTC.

This clone was found once. The chain uses TRBV9 and TRBJ2-1; 9 bases line up with TRBD1. Germline CDR1 and CDR2: SGDLS and YYNGEE. The CDR3 runs 17 residues. V was pared by 0 bases and J by 4 bases, with 8 bases of the junction left unmatched. The CDR3 DNA is TGTGCCAGCAGCGTAGACTTAGGACAGGGGCTTTACAATGAGCAGTTCTTC. Protein sequence: CASSVDLGQGLYNEQFF.

The J gene is TRBJ2-1, the V gene TRBV5-1, with D hard to call. In germline, CDR1 is SGHRS, CDR2 YFSETQ. The V and J ends lost 3 bases and 5 bases respectively, with 18 bases between them. There are 16 residues in the CDR3. The CDR3 DNA reads TGCGCCAGCAGCTCAGGACGGCACAACAGCCACAATGAGCAGTTCTTC. It encodes CASSSGRHNSHNEQFF. Full variable domain (remainder filled in from reference TRBV5-1 and TRBJ2-1): KAGVTQTPRYLIKTRGQQVTLSCSPISGHRSVSWYQQTPGQGLQFLFEYFSETQRNKGNFPGRFSGRQFSNSRSEMNVSTLELGDSALYLCASSSGRHNSHNEQFFGPGTRLTVL.

This chain uses TRBV24-1 with TRBJ2-2, with D perhaps TRBD2 (5 bases). V dropped 3 bases and J dropped 4 bases, with 17 bases sitting between them. Germline loops: CDR1 KGHDR, CDR2 SFDVKD. This CDR3 has 17 amino acids. The CDR3 loop is CATSDPPGILSTGELFF. The CDR3 region has the DNA TGTGCCACCAGTGATCCGCCGGGAATTCTGTCCACCGGGGAGCTGTTTTTT.

The chain links TRBV5-1 to TRBJ2-3, with 11 bases aligning to TRBD1. Germline CDR1 and CDR2: SGHRS and YFSETQ. Trimming took 3 bases from V and 1 from J; bases not matched to a gene: 1. The CDR3 has 15 residues. The CDR3 sequence: CASSWGQGGTDTQYF. CDR3 sequence (DNA): TGCGCCAGCAGCTGGGGACAGGGGGGCACAGATACGCAGTATTTT.

CDR3 DNA: TGCAGTGCTAGTTTGGGACAGTCTAATGAAAAACTGTTTTTT. It yields the protein CSASLGQSNEKLFF. The chain couples TRBV20-1 to TRBJ1-4; 7 nucleotides agree with TRBD1. There are 14 residues in the CDR3. Looked up from germline, CDR1 is DFQATT and CDR2 is SNEGSKA (reference sequence). The trim removed 3 bases at V and 3 bases at J, leaving 4 bases unmatched.

The chain has TRBV27 and TRBJ2-1; no clear D gene. V shed 2 bases and J shed 7 bases, with 15 bases lying between them. Germline CDR1 MNHEY, CDR2 SMNVEV (reference sequence). CDR3 length equals 15 residues. CDR3 protein: CASSLGALLGNEQFF. As DNA, the CDR3 is TGTGCCAGCAGTTTAGGAGCTCTCCTGGGGAATGAGCAGTTCTTC.

This sequence joins TRBV27 and TRBJ2-1; 7 positions agree with TRBD2. The CDR3 totals 15 residues. With 6 bases clipped from V and 6 bases from J, the junction kept 11 bases outside the gene matches. Germline V CDR1 and CDR2: MNHEY, SMNVEV (reference sequence). CDR3 coding DNA: TGTGCCAGCAGACCCTGGGGAGGGCAAGGCAATGAGCAGTTCTTC. It encodes CASRPWGGQGNEQFF.

By share, this clone ranks as medium-sized. This chain's CDR3 is CSVENQSEQFF. CDR3 DNA sequence: TGCAGCGTAGAAAATCAGAGTGAGCAGTTCTTC. The V gene is TRBV29-1, the J gene TRBJ2-1; D is unresolved. This CDR3 region has 11 residues. The germline V gene encodes CDR1 SQVTM and CDR2 ANQGSEA. The germline V and J ends were trimmed by 6 bases and 9 bases, with 12 bases remaining between them.

V gene TRBV6-5 combines with J gene TRBJ1-2, with D hard to call. Between the trimmed V and J ends, which lost 2 bases and 8 bases, there was a span of 18 bases. The germline V gene encodes CDR1 MNHEY and CDR2 SVGAGI. The CDR3 spans 15 residues. Written as DNA, the CDR3 is TGTGCCAGCAGTTACCGTACTCCGGACGTAGGCGGCTACACCTTC. This translates into CASSYRTPDVGGYTF.

This clone occurred once. CDR3 nucleotide sequence: TGTGCCATCAAAGGTCACCGGGACGCCGGTTTAGACACCTTC. The encoded protein is CAIKGHRDAGLDTF. The V call is TRBV10-3, the J call TRBJ1-2; TRBD1 might be the D (5 bases). This CDR3 comprises 14 residues. Germline lookup yields CDR1 ENHRY and CDR2 SYGVKD. The V end lost 7 bases, the J end lost 12 bases, and 24 bases lay between the germline ends.

CDR3 protein: CASSPGQGNQPQHF. The CDR3 DNA sequence: TGTGCCAGCAGCCCGGGACAGGGCAATCAGCCCCAGCATTTT. The rearrangement links TRBV7-9 to TRBJ1-5, with 8 bases that match TRBD1. The CDR3 extends over 14 amino acids. The germline V gene encodes CDR1 SEHNR and CDR2 FQNEAQ (reference sequence). After removal of 5 bases from V and 2 bases from J, the junction contained 2 bases not matched to a gene.

The gene calls are TRBV27 and TRBJ2-3; 9 positions agree with TRBD1. V was pared by 4 bases and J by 3 bases, with 5 bases of the junction left unmatched. The CDR3 consists of 15 residues. Germline assignment: CDR1 MNHEY and CDR2 SMNVEV (reference sequence). This CDR3 is CASSSPGQGTDTQYF. CDR3 coding DNA: TGTGCCAGCAGTTCCCCCGGACAGGGGACAGATACGCAGTATTTT.

This sequence joins TRBV6-6 and TRBJ2-2; tentative D call: TRBD1 (6 bases). Trimming left V 7 bases short and J 6 bases short, with 9 bases between. This CDR3 is built from 12 residues. The germline CDR1 and CDR2 sequences are MNHNY and SVGAGI (reference sequence). As DNA, the CDR3 is TGTGCCAGCACCACAGGGCCCGGGGAGCTGTTTTTT. This translates into CASTTGPGELFF.

The chain couples TRBV30 to TRBJ1-1; weak D call: TRBD1 (6 bases). V was shortened by 3 bases and J by 5 bases, with 10 bases between the two germline ends. Germline-derived CDR1 and CDR2 are GTSNPN and SVGIG (reference sequence). CDR3 length: 12 amino acids. The DNA of the CDR3 is TGTGCCTGGAGGGAGGGGGGGACTGAAGCTTTCTTT. Encoded protein: CAWREGGTEAFF.

As to this clone: The same CDR3 can be traced to other DNA sequences in this sample. The rearrangement uses TRBV7-3 and TRBJ2-2; perhaps TRBD1 as D (5 bases). V shed 5 bases and J shed 0 bases, with 10 bases lying between them. From germline, CDR1 is SGHTA and CDR2 FQGTGA. The CDR3 is 15 amino acids. The CDR3 sequence is CASSPTGTNTGELFF. DNA for the CDR3: TGTGCCAGCAGCCCAACAGGAACGAACACCGGGGAGCTGTTTTTT.

The chain joins TRBV4-3 to TRBJ2-7; 7 nucleotides match TRBD1. The CDR3 runs to 15 residues. CDR1 is LGHNA, CDR2 YSLEER, per germline. V was clipped by 2 bases and J by 0 bases; unmatched bases: 4. The CDR3 nucleotides read TGCGCCAGCAGCCAAACAGGGGTTGGCTCCTACGAGCAGTACTTC. Protein sequence: CASSQTGVGSYEQYF.

This chain links TRBV5-1 with TRBJ1-3, with TRBD1 as a possible D gene (5 bases). The V end lost 1 base, the J end lost 2 bases, and 7 bases lay between the germline ends. The germline V gene has CDR1 SGHRS and CDR2 YFSETQ. This CDR3 comprises 14 residues. CDR3 amino acids: CASSLMGAGNTIYF. DNA of the CDR3: TGCGCCAGCAGCTTGATGGGGGCTGGAAACACCATATATTTT.

The chain has TRBV27 and TRBJ2-1; TRBD2 agrees at 12 bases. This CDR3 is built from 15 residues. With 8 bases clipped from V and 9 bases from J, the junction kept 11 bases outside the gene matches. Germline-derived CDR1 and CDR2 are MNHEY and SMNVEV (reference sequence). The CDR3 DNA is TGTGCCAGCCGCCTAGCGGGAGGGCCTGGTAGTGAGCAGTTCTTC. Its protein is CASRLAGGPGSEQFF.

The chain combines TRBV7-7 with TRBJ2-5; a possible D gene is TRBD1 (6 bases). CDR1 is SSHAT, CDR2 FNYEAQ, per germline (reference sequence). V gave up 5 bases and J gave up 3 bases, with 7 bases separating them. The CDR3 has 12 residues. The CDR3, as DNA: TGTGCCAGCAGCCCAGGGGAAGAGACCCAGTACTTC. This codes for CASSPGEETQYF.

The gene calls are TRBV4-3 and TRBJ1-1, with D unresolved. The V gene lost 0 bases and the J gene lost 1 base, with 9 bases spanning the gap. Germline CDR1 and CDR2: LGHNA and YSLEER. This CDR3 is built from 15 residues. The CDR3 sequence: CASSQDIRRNTEAFF. The CDR3 nucleotides are TGCGCCAGCAGCCAAGATATTCGTAGGAACACTGAAGCTTTCTTT.

On this clone itself: This sample includes further DNA sequences coding for the same CDR3. The chain combines TRBV5-1 with TRBJ2-7; the match to TRBD1 covers 12 bases. The CDR3 is made up of 16 amino acids. The ends lost 1 base at V and 7 bases at J; junction bases unmatched: 9. CDR1 is SGHRS, CDR2 YFSETQ, per germline. CDR3 sequence (DNA): TGCGCCAGCAGCTTGAAACCGGGACAGGGGGCGGGTGAGCAGTACTTC. Translating it yields CASSLKPGQGAGEQYF.

V gene TRBV3-1 (or the pseudogene TRBV3-2) combines with J gene TRBJ2-1, with 11 nucleotides matching TRBD2. Germline V gives CDR1 LGHDT, CDR2 YNNKEL (reference sequence). The CDR3 contains 16 residues. With 5 bases clipped from V and 4 bases from J, the junction kept 7 bases outside the gene matches. CDR3 residues: CASSLGVAGGYNEQFF. Written as DNA, the CDR3 is TGTGCCAGCAGCTTGGGGGTAGCGGGAGGGTACAATGAGCAGTTCTTC.

The chain recombines TRBV2 with TRBJ2-5, with 8 bases aligning to TRBD1. This CDR3 has 15 residues. Germline CDR1 and CDR2: SNHLY and FYNNEI. V lost 9 bases and J lost 3; bases outside the gene matches: 12. The CDR3: CASTGQGAGKETQYF. The CDR3 coding sequence is TGTGCCAGTACCGGACAGGGAGCCGGCAAAGAGACCCAGTACTTC.